Below are 21 T cell receptor beta chains sequenced from a single sample in a study of T cells after yellow fever vaccination. TCRdb reprocessed the 5' RACE reads with MiXCR, giving one entry per CDR3 protein. The sample contains 46,000 or so distinct CDR3 sequences, 6% to 7% of which appear only once. The starting material was PBMCs, either bulk or a sorted T-cell subset (CD4+, CD8+, memory, or dextramer-sorted; not recorded which), obtained 45 days after the yellow fever booster vaccination. These receptors were collected from a man aged 25-45 years who received the YFV17D yellow fever vaccine.

This clonotype was seen more than once but under ten times. This sequence joins TRBV2 and TRBJ2-7; tentative D call: TRBD2 (8 bases). V lost 10 bases, J lost 2 bases, and 27 bases lay in between. This CDR3 comprises 17 residues. CDR1 is SNHLY, CDR2 FYNNEI, per germline. This CDR3 is CATFGQATSAKAYEQYF. As DNA, the CDR3 is TGTGCCACCTTCGGACAGGCGACTAGCGCAAAAGCCTACGAGCAGTACTTC.

V usage is TRBV20-1 and J usage is TRBJ1-1; 7 positions match TRBD1. This CDR3 comprises 14 residues. With V trimmed by 3 bases and J by 4 bases, 8 bases remained unmatched. Germline CDR1 reads DFQATT; CDR2 reads SNEGSKA (reference sequence). The CDR3 nucleotides read TGCAGTGCTAGCCCCAGACAGGGATTCACTGAAGCTTTCTTT. Translation gives CSASPRQGFTEAFF.

This clonotype showed up many times. This chain joins TRBV6-1 and TRBJ2-7, with D perhaps being TRBD1 or TRBD2 (7 bases each). The CDR3 has 14 residues. The germline CDR1 and CDR2 sequences are MNHNS and SASEGT. Trimming cost V 7 bases and J 4 bases, with 17 bases left between them. CDR3 nucleotide sequence: TGTGCCAGCATCGGGGGGACAGAAACGTACGAGCAGTACTTC. This translates into CASIGGTETYEQYF.

This clonotype was counted many times. The gene calls are TRBV29-1 and TRBJ2-1, with 11 bases aligning to TRBD2. This CDR3 contains 11 residues. CDR1 and CDR2 (germline): SQVTM, ANQGSEA. Trimming took 6 bases from V and 12 from J; bases not matched to a gene: 4. CDR3 sequence (DNA): TGCAGCGTAACTAGCGGGAGAGGGCAGTTCTTC. Amino acid sequence: CSVTSGRGQFF.

Remarks on this clonotype: Germline and junction disagree at one end, which may indicate a read error. This chain links TRBV6-6 with TRBJ2-1; 7 nucleotides align to TRBD2. The V gene's germline CDR1 is MNHNY and CDR2 SVGAGI (reference sequence). This CDR3 has 11 residues. This CDR3 reads CASTLGREKIF. DNA of the CDR3: TGTGCCAGCACCCTAGGGCGGGAGAAGATCTTC.

This clonotype was seen many times. This CDR3 reads CASSLTGGLEQFF. The DNA of the CDR3 is TGTGCCAGCAGCTTGACAGGGGGCCTTGAGCAGTTCTTC. This chain joins TRBV5-4 and TRBJ2-1; TRBD1 matches 9 bases. Per the germline V gene, CDR1 is SGHNT and CDR2 is YYREEE (reference sequence). V dropped 1 base and J dropped 9; count of bases not matched to a gene: 2. CDR3 size: 13 residues.

This clonotype was observed a few times. The rearrangement links TRBV7-2 to TRBJ2-7; 7 nucleotides line up with TRBD1. V dropped 0 bases and J dropped 1; count of bases not matched to a gene: 3. Germline values: CDR1 SGHTA, CDR2 FQGNSA. The CDR3 spans 15 residues. CDR3 in amino acids: CASSLATRGSYEQYF. The CDR3 DNA is TGTGCCAGCAGCTTAGCTACCAGGGGGTCCTACGAGCAGTACTTC.

In its sample, this clonotype was seen a few times. This chain links TRBV2 with TRBJ1-5, with TRBD1 matching 7 bases. Germline lookup yields CDR1 SNHLY and CDR2 FYNNEI. The CDR3 is made up of 14 amino acids. After removal of 7 bases from V and 0 bases from J, the junction contained 3 bases not matched to a gene. DNA of the CDR3: TGTGCCAGCAACCAGGGGGGTAGCAATCAGCCCCAGCATTTT. This translates into CASNQGGSNQPQHF.

By share, this clonotype counts as medium-sized. This chain connects TRBV4-2 to TRBJ2-3, with TRBD2 matching over 7 bases. Germline V gene sequence: CDR1 LGHNA, CDR2 YNFKEQ. The CDR3 sequence is 16 residues long. The trim removed 0 bases at V and 4 bases at J, leaving 7 bases unmatched. The CDR3 loop is CASSQDSASGADTQYF. CDR3 bases: TGTGCCAGCAGCCAAGATTCGGCTAGCGGTGCAGATACGCAGTATTTT.

This clonotype was picked up a small number of times. V is TRBV20-1 and J is TRBJ2-7; 7 nucleotides agree with TRBD2. The CDR3 is 15 amino acids. The V segment lost 4 bases and the J segment 2 bases; nucleotides outside the gene matches: 11. From germline, CDR1 is DFQATT and CDR2 SNEGSKA (reference sequence). CDR3 bases: TGCAGTGCTAACCCCCTGGGGAGCGGGGCCTACGAGCAGTACTTC. Amino acids: CSANPLGSGAYEQYF.

This clonotype was detected only a few times. The rearrangement uses TRBV7-2 and TRBJ1-6, with 9 bases identical to TRBD1. The CDR3 consists of 15 residues. V lost 5 bases to trimming and J lost 10 bases; unmatched junction nucleotides: 9. From germline, CDR1 is SGHTA and CDR2 FQGNSA. The CDR3 region has the DNA TGTGCCAGCAGCCCACAGGGGGCAAATGGCTCACCCCTCCACTTT. Translated, it gives CASSPQGANGSPLHF.

This chain uses TRBV18 with TRBJ1-1, with 7 bases matching TRBD1. This CDR3 is 12 amino acids long. In germline, CDR1 is KGHSH, CDR2 LQKENI. The J segment lost 6 bases and the V segment lost 4 bases, leaving 2 bases of the junction unmatched. CDR3: CASSLQGAEAFF. The CDR3 nucleotides read TGTGCCAGCTCACTCCAGGGGGCTGAAGCTTTCTTT.

In its sample, this clonotype was seen many times. V usage is TRBV19 and J usage is TRBJ2-3; 13 nucleotides agree with TRBD2. This CDR3 is built from 19 residues. Looked up from germline, CDR1 is LNHDA and CDR2 is SQIVND (reference sequence). V trimming: 5 bases; J trimming: 0 bases; junction bases outside the gene matches: 11. The CDR3 DNA follows: TGTGCCAGTAGTCCCCTGGGACTAGCGGGAAACCCTAGCACAGATACGCAGTATTTT. This sequence encodes CASSPLGLAGNPSTDTQYF.

There are many counts of this clonotype. This chain connects TRBV19 to TRBJ2-5; 13 nucleotides match TRBD2. The CDR3 extends over 18 amino acids. The germline gives CDR1 LNHDA, CDR2 SQIVND (reference sequence). Germline trimming cut 7 bases from V and 5 bases from J; bases unmatched to any gene: 16. In nucleotides, the CDR3 is TGTGCCAGTAAACCCGTCGGTACTAGCGGGAGGGTAAGGGAGACCCAGTACTTC. Amino acids: CASKPVGTSGRVRETQYF. The variable domain in full, completed from reference TRBV19 and TRBJ2-5, reads DGGITQSPKYLFRKEGQNVTLSCEQNLNHDAMYWYRQDPGQGLRLIYYSQIVNDFQKGDIAEGYSVSREKKESFPLTVTSAQKNPTAFYLCASKPVGTSGRVRETQYFGPGTRLLVL.

This rearrangement joins TRBV19 to TRBJ2-2; D ambiguous. Looked up from germline, CDR1 is LNHDA and CDR2 is SQIVND (reference sequence). The CDR3 length is 13 residues. The V end was cut by 9 bases, the J end by 1 base, with 9 bases between. CDR3: CASRQVNTGELFF. CDR3 coding DNA: TGTGCCAGCCGACAAGTGAACACCGGGGAGCTGTTTTTT.

This clonotype was seen a handful of times. The chain joins TRBV5-1 to TRBJ1-2; no firm D call. The CDR3 spans 14 residues. Germline V lookup: CDR1 SGHRS, CDR2 YFSETQ. The germline V and J ends were trimmed by 0 bases and 1 base, with 7 bases remaining between them. In DNA, the CDR3 is TGCGCCAGCAGCTTGGACGGTAATAACTATGGCTACACCTTC. It codes for CASSLDGNNYGYTF.

There are a few counts of this clonotype. This chain's CDR3 is CASTRATRGPEAFF. The CDR3 DNA reads as TGTGCCAGTACCCGGGCCACCCGAGGGCCTGAAGCTTTCTTT. The V and J genes are TRBV19 and TRBJ1-1; D call uncertain. The CDR3 is 14 amino acids. Germline V CDR1 and CDR2: LNHDA, SQIVND (reference sequence). V dropped 7 bases and J dropped 6 bases, with 18 bases sitting between them.

Ten or more counts support this clonotype. This chain connects TRBV7-9 to TRBJ2-7, with 11 bases matching TRBD2. J was trimmed by 7 bases and V by 5 bases; bases with no gene match: 22. Germline CDR1 reads SEHNR; CDR2 reads FQNEAQ (reference sequence). CDR3 length: 19 residues. This CDR3 is CASSAPYLAGGSFAREQYF. As DNA, the CDR3 is TGTGCCAGCAGCGCCCCTTACCTAGCGGGAGGATCATTCGCTCGGGAGCAGTACTTC. The complete variable domain, with remaining parts taken from reference TRBV7-9 and TRBJ2-7, reads DTGVSQNPRHKITKRGQNVTFRCDPISEHNRLYWYRQTLGQGPEFLTYFQNEAQLEKSRLLSDRFSAERPKGSFSTLEIQRTEQGDSAMYLCASSAPYLAGGSFAREQYFGPGTRLTVT.

This chain links TRBV12-3 or TRBV12-4 with TRBJ1-2, with TRBD1 matching 10 bases. The CDR3 is made up of 17 amino acids. Losses at the gene ends were 5 bases for V and 6 bases for J; bases not matched to a gene: 15. The DNA of the CDR3 is TGTGCCAGCAGTGTTACGCCGGGACAGGGGCCGAAGGATGGCTACACCTTC. As protein: CASSVTPGQGPKDGYTF.

The chain links TRBV24-1 to TRBJ2-3; D remains unclear. Looked up from germline, CDR1 is KGHDR and CDR2 is SFDVKD. Trimming stripped 3 bases from V and 1 base from J, with 7 bases between. The CDR3 has 14 amino acids. DNA for the CDR3: TGTGCCACCAGTGATGAATCAGGCACAGATACGCAGTATTTT. Protein sequence: CATSDESGTDTQYF.

This clonotype was counted at least ten times. This chain connects TRBV29-1 to TRBJ2-7; 10 nucleotides agree with TRBD1. Losses at the gene ends were 6 bases for V and 6 bases for J; bases not matched to a gene: 11. The germline CDR1 and CDR2 sequences are SQVTM and ANQGSEA. This CDR3 has 14 residues. CDR3 sequence: CSVYATGGFGEQYF. CDR3 sequence (DNA): TGCAGCGTGTACGCGACAGGGGGCTTCGGCGAGCAGTACTTC.